One T cell receptor beta chain is described in this entry. Its antigen remains unknown. These data originate in a study of T cell responses to AZD1222 COVID-19 vaccine. The repertoire was sequenced with immunoSEQ multiplex PCR; TCRdb's copy has only in-frame clones and lacks some. The sample yields about 150,000 clones, about nine tenths seen once. The CDR3 spans 16 residues. In germline, CDR1 is SGHNT, CDR2 YENEEA. Losses at the gene ends were 4 bases for V and 6 bases for J; bases not matched to a gene: 5. The study's findings and limits: Repertoires in all cases were sampled only once the peak T cell response had passed. The study reported that nearly half of spike-specific TCRs target unmutated variant regions. Females made up more of the donors, who were largely white British, and clonal diversity may have come out too low.

This material consisted of peripheral blood, taken on day 0 of AZD1222 vaccination. The clonotype originates from an adult in good health. This chain links TRBV11-3 with TRBJ2-1; 14 positions match TRBD2. As DNA, the CDR3 is TGTGCCAGCAGCTCCGGGACTAGCGGGAGAGGCAATGAGCAGTTCTTC. Protein sequence: CASSSGTSGRGNEQFF.